Below are 2 T cell receptor beta chains sequenced from a single sample in a study of control samples from healthy donors and cancer patients. Sequenced by immunoSEQ multiplex PCR; TCRdb stores in-frame clones only, minus some. The sample lists some 120,000 clones, more than 70% occurring once. Material for sequencing was blood. The receptor set was obtained from a man in his fifties or sixties in good health.

The chain carries TRBV18 and TRBJ1-1; D is possibly TRBD1 (6 bases). V lost 5 bases and J 5 bases, leaving 12 bases between the germline ends. Germline values: CDR1 KGHSH, CDR2 LQKENI. CDR3 length: 13 residues. The CDR3 sequence is CASSTNRDTEAFF. The CDR3 DNA reads TGTGCCAGCTCAACCAACAGGGATACTGAAGCTTTCTTT.

V and J are TRBV27 and TRBJ1-5; 7 bases align to TRBD1. CDR3 length: 17 amino acids. Losses at the gene ends were 4 bases for V and 6 bases for J; bases not matched to a gene: 15. Per germline, CDR1 MNHEY and CDR2 SMNVEV (reference sequence). The CDR3 DNA sequence: TGTGCCAGCAGTTCGACAGGGTTTAATTCGGATGGTCAGCCCCAGCATTTT. Its translation: CASSSTGFNSDGQPQHF.